The present T cell receptor (beta chain) was sequenced within a study of T cells in Graves' hyperthyroidism and ophthalmopathy. The V gene end was trimmed by 3 bases and the J gene end by 5 bases; junction bases not matched to a gene: 10. Looked up from germline, CDR1 is SEHNR and CDR2 is FQNEAQ (reference sequence). CDR3 size: 17 residues. This clonotype was seen a few times. Regions amplified from RNA transcripts were the TCR beta CDR3 regions. With the HTBI primer set, the TCR CDR3 went through a first round of RT-PCR. Via MiXCR, TCRdb re-called the multiplex PCR reads, giving one row per CDR3 protein. The sample records under 350,000 distinct CDR3 sequences, 15% to 20% being singletons.

The clonotype comes from a woman aged 60-70 years with Graves' ophthalmopathy. This chain links TRBV7-9 with TRBJ2-3; TRBD1 agrees at 11 bases. The sample consisted of blood. CDR3 residues: CASSFPVRTGGVDTQYF. In nucleotides, the CDR3 is TGTGCCAGCAGCTTCCCGGTACGGACAGGGGGCGTAGATACGCAGTATTTT. Full variable domain (missing parts from reference TRBV7-9 and TRBJ2-3): DTGVSQNPRHKITKRGQNVTFRCDPISEHNRLYWYRQTLGQGPEFLTYFQNEAQLEKSRLLSDRFSAERPKGSFSTLEIQRTEQGDSAMYLCASSFPVRTGGVDTQYFGPGTRLTVL.